These 18 T cell receptor beta chains were all obtained from the same sample, sequenced in a study of blood T cells in healthy people across ages (dated by TCRdb to between 2015 and 2017). Library prep was done by 5' RACE. A second PCR of roughly 7 to 11 cycles was performed with a sample-barcoded 5' primer and a J-beta primer mix. TCRdb reprocessed the public reads (quality trimming at Q25 with fastp, clone calling with MiXCR) and kept in-frame beta chains. Identical CDR3 proteins give one entry, which carries the most common genes and DNA. The sample includes around 2 million distinct CDR3 sequences, with around 40% observed a single time. The ten largest clones capture 23% of the sample. Source material: blood. These TCRs come from a human donor in good health.

This clonotype was observed a handful of times. The genes are TRBV7-3 and TRBJ2-3; possibly TRBD1 for D (5 bases). The ends were cut back, 5 bases at V and 0 bases at J, with 12 bases in the middle. This CDR3 has 15 residues. CDR1 and CDR2 from the germline V gene are SGHTA and FQGTGA. The CDR3 nucleotides are TGTGCCAGCAGCCAGGGTCCTCCTAGCACAGATACGCAGTATTTT. It is translated as CASSQGPPSTDTQYF.

V gene TRBV12-3 or TRBV12-4 combines with J gene TRBJ1-4, with 8 bases matching TRBD1. The CDR3 extends over 14 amino acids. Trimming at V came to 3 bases and at J to 6 bases, leaving 3 bases not matched to a gene. This CDR3 is CASSLTGEDEKLFF. The CDR3 DNA reads as TGTGCCAGCAGTTTGACAGGGGAGGATGAAAAACTGTTTTTT.

V gene TRBV4-2 combines with J gene TRBJ1-6; D call uncertain. In germline, CDR1 is LGHNA, CDR2 YNFKEQ. V was pared by 4 bases and J by 10 bases, with 14 bases between. The CDR3 spans 14 residues. The CDR3 is CASSPLPLPSPLHF. CDR3 DNA sequence: TGTGCCAGCAGCCCCCTCCCCTTGCCGTCACCCCTCCACTTT.

This clonotype turned up a few times. The chain joins TRBV29-1 to TRBJ2-7, with D tentatively TRBD1 (5 bases). CDR1 and CDR2 (germline): SQVTM, ANQGSEA. This CDR3 spans 11 amino acids. V dropped 4 bases and J dropped 4 bases, with 8 bases sitting between them. CDR3 coding DNA: TGCAGCGTTGGGACATGGTACGAGCAGTACTTC. It encodes CSVGTWYEQYF.

The rearrangement uses TRBV7-2 and TRBJ2-1, with TRBD2 identical over 8 bases. The CDR3 has 12 amino acids. Per the germline V gene, CDR1 is SGHTA and CDR2 is FQGNSA. V was pared by 8 bases and J by 15 bases, with 12 bases of the junction left unmatched. CDR3 loop: CASGVSGGRLFF. The CDR3 DNA follows: TGTGCCAGCGGCGTAAGCGGGGGTCGGTTGTTCTTC.

A single count supports this clonotype. V usage is TRBV20-1 and J usage is TRBJ1-1; D remains ambiguous. The germline V and J ends were trimmed by 0 bases and 1 base, with 3 bases remaining between them. This CDR3 is 12 amino acids long. Germline V gene data show CDR1 as DFQATT and CDR2 as SNEGSKA (reference sequence). CDR3 in amino acids: CSARETNTEAFF. CDR3 DNA sequence: TGCAGTGCTAGAGAAACGAACACTGAAGCTTTCTTT.

CDR3 sequence: CATSRDGGTGETQYF. CDR3 sequence (DNA): TGTGCCACCAGCAGAGATGGAGGGACAGGAGAGACCCAGTACTTC. This sequence joins TRBV15 and TRBJ2-5, with 8 bases that match TRBD1. V shed 0 bases, J shed 4 bases, and the junction held 4 bases outside the gene matches. Germline CDR1 LNHNV, CDR2 YYDKDF (reference sequence). The CDR3 spans 15 residues.

As for this clonotype: A much larger clone lies a single base off, so this may be a read error. The rearrangement links TRBV6-2 or TRBV6-3 to TRBJ2-7; the match to TRBD2 covers 8 bases. Germline lookup yields CDR1 MNHEY and CDR2 SVGEGT. V dropped 8 bases and J dropped 7; count of bases not matched to a gene: 16. This CDR3 spans 15 amino acids. CDR3 coding DNA: TGTGCCAGCGCGGTAGCGGGGTGGAACTACAATGAGCAGTACTTC. Translated: CASAVAGWNYNEQYF.

V is TRBV2 and J is TRBJ1-5; tentatively, D is TRBD1 (5 bases). Germline V gives CDR1 SNHLY, CDR2 FYNNEI. V was cut by 2 bases and J by 4 bases, with 6 bases left in between. The CDR3 is 13 residues long. CDR3 sequence reads: CASSEKGNQPQHF. The CDR3 nucleotides read TGTGCCAGCAGTGAAAAGGGGAATCAGCCCCAGCATTTT.

This sequence joins TRBV13 and TRBJ2-7, with D perhaps matching TRBD2 (5 bases). CDR3 size: 15 residues. The V end was cut by 5 bases, the J end by 7 bases, with 21 bases between. CDR1 is PRHDT and CDR2 is FYEKMQ in the germline V gene (reference sequence). The CDR3 bases are TGTGCCAGCAGCCAACTAGTTGAGGCCATCCATGAGCAGTACTTC. Amino acids: CASSQLVEAIHEQYF.

There are a few counts of this clonotype. The chain carries TRBV4-1 and TRBJ1-5, with 7 bases identical to TRBD1. J gave up 6 bases and V 3 bases, and 20 bases lay outside the gene matches. Germline loops: CDR1 MGHRA, CDR2 YSYEKL. The CDR3 spans 19 residues. CDR3 in amino acids: CASSHPTGGGRGGGQPQHF. CDR3 bases: TGCGCCAGCAGCCACCCTACCGGCGGGGGCAGGGGGGGAGGTCAGCCCCAGCATTTT.

The rearrangement joins TRBV28 to TRBJ2-1; D possibly corresponds to TRBD1 (7 bases). This CDR3 is 13 amino acids long. CDR1 and CDR2 (germline): MDHEN, SYDVKM. V lost 11 bases and J 4 bases, leaving 15 bases between the germline ends. CDR3 protein: CAGAGQLYNEQFF. Written as DNA, the CDR3 is TGTGCCGGCGCGGGACAGCTATACAATGAGCAGTTCTTC.

In DNA, the CDR3 is TGTGCCAGCAGCCGCGCCGGGACAGGGGCCGACGAGCAGTACTTC. This sequence encodes CASSRAGTGADEQYF. The chain is built from TRBV7-3 and TRBJ2-7; 10 nucleotides align to TRBD1. This CDR3 contains 15 residues. V was pared by 5 bases and J by 5 bases, with 9 bases of the junction left unmatched. Germline loops: CDR1 SGHTA, CDR2 FQGTGA. The entire variable domain, with the rest obtained from reference TRBV7-3 and TRBJ2-7, is as follows: GAGVSQTPSNKVTEKGKYVELRCDPISGHTALYWYRQSLGQGPEFLIYFQGTGAADDSGLPNDRFFAVRPEGSVSTLKIQRTERGDSAVYLCASSRAGTGADEQYFGPGTRLTVT.

The chain recombines TRBV29-1 with TRBJ1-2; D is uncertain. Trimming stripped 6 bases from V and 6 bases from J, with 8 bases between. This CDR3 is built from 10 residues. CDR1 is SQVTM and CDR2 is ANQGSEA in the germline V gene. The CDR3 is CSVGNDGYTF. As DNA, the CDR3 is TGCAGCGTGGGAAATGATGGCTACACCTTC.

This clonotype was recorded a few times. The J gene is TRBJ1-2, the V gene TRBV19; D unclear. V was shortened by 2 bases and J by 7 bases, with 20 bases between the two germline ends. In germline, CDR1 is LNHDA, CDR2 SQIVND (reference sequence). The CDR3 has 16 amino acids. The DNA for the CDR3 is TGTGCCAGTAGTATAACGTCGCAGGTTTTTTTTGTTGGCTACACCTTC. It translates to CASSITSQVFFVGYTF. Combining the CDR3 with reference TRBV19 and TRBJ1-2 gives the whole variable domain DGGITQSPKYLFRKEGQNVTLSCEQNLNHDAMYWYRQDPGQGLRLIYYSQIVNDFQKGDIAEGYSVSREKKESFPLTVTSAQKNPTAFYLCASSITSQVFFVGYTFGSGTRLTVV.

This clonotype was observed a handful of times. The chain is built from TRBV12-5 and TRBJ2-1; no reliable D call. The ends were cut back, 7 bases at V and 2 bases at J, with 9 bases in the middle. Germline values: CDR1 LGHNT, CDR2 FRNRAP. The CDR3 has 13 amino acids. In DNA, the CDR3 is TGTGCTAGTGACAATCCTACCTACAATGAGCAGTTCTTC. It translates to CASDNPTYNEQFF.

This sequence joins TRBV7-9 and TRBJ1-2, with a tentative D call TRBD1 (6 bases). V was shortened by 4 bases and J by 8 bases, with 20 bases between the two germline ends. The CDR3 is 15 residues long. Germline V gene data show CDR1 as SEHNR and CDR2 as FQNEAQ (reference sequence). CDR3 protein: CASSSYLDSLWGYTF. The CDR3 DNA follows: TGTGCCAGCAGCTCTTATCTGGACAGCCTGTGGGGCTACACCTTC.

This clonotype was seen a single time. J is TRBJ2-1 and V is TRBV7-2; D is possibly TRBD2 (6 bases). Germline V gene sequence: CDR1 SGHTA, CDR2 FQGNSA. The CDR3 is 14 residues long. Trimming removed 7 bases at V and 4 bases at J, with 14 bases between. The CDR3: CASTLPGLYNEQFF. The CDR3 DNA reads as TGTGCCAGCACCCTACCGGGACTTTACAATGAGCAGTTCTTC.